The source of this T cell receptor beta chain is a study of OX40 agonist ivuxolimab in advanced cancers. About the study: An agonistic anti-OX40 (CD134) antibody, ivuxolimab, was used to treat the patients. Enrolled patients in dose escalation had cancers that were hepatocellular carcinoma, melanoma, renal cell or head and neck cancer. General study results and limits: Antigen specificity was not determined for the expanded peripheral T cells. The study observed clonal expansion of CD4+ and CD8+ blood T cells by week 6 at 0.1 to 3.0 mg/kg.

Between the trimmed V and J ends, which lost 0 bases and 0 bases, there was a span of 12 bases. Germline V CDR1 and CDR2: MNHEY, SMNVEV (reference sequence). The CDR3 is 16 residues long. Clones were read by immunoSEQ multiplex PCR, and TCRdb kept only the in-frame ones, dropping some. The repertoire consists of tens of thousands of clones, with 70% to 90% occurring once and the leading ten covering 9.5% to 13%. On this clone itself: The antigen is unknown.

The sequence was collected from an adult with an advanced solid tumor such as melanoma, head and neck, liver or kidney cancer. The specimen comprised CD4+ or CD8+ T cells sorted from blood, sampled in a trial of the OX40 agonist ivuxolimab. The chain is built from TRBV27 and TRBJ2-7; D is undetermined. CDR3 in DNA: TGTGCCAGCAGTTTATCGGGCCTGTCCGGCTCCTACGAGCAGTACTTC. Translating it yields CASSLSGLSGSYEQYF.